The T cell receptor (beta chain) under discussion was sequenced for a study of blood T cell repertoires in COVID-19. Overall study context: COVID-19 samples collected from the United States, Italy and Spain covered acute and convalescent phases. PBMCs, B-cell-depleted T cells, or T cells were the source of the cDNA or gDNA that made up the material.

Looked up from germline, CDR1 is SGHRS and CDR2 is YFSETQ. V was clipped by 4 bases and J by 1 base; unmatched bases: 4. The CDR3 sequence is 14 residues long. Concerning this clone: Additional DNA sequences in this sample encode the identical CDR3.

As processed by the authors: The authors estimated nucleated cell counts from reference gene primer amplification. Data came from immunoSEQ multiplex PCR; TCRdb stores just in-frame clones and leaves some out. Clonal size and the V and J genes are those of that table, whereas D and trimming came from the DNA. The data hold about 130,000 clones, with 81% observed a single time. Patients from Seattle were sampled longitudinally, starting during active infection. The source is a man aged 25-40 years with COVID-19, enrolled during active disease. The V gene is TRBV5-1, the J gene TRBJ1-1; 7 positions match TRBD1. Input material: peripheral blood. The CDR3 here is CASSSRGANTEAFF. The DNA for the CDR3 is TGCGCCAGCAGCAGCAGGGGGGCGAACACTGAAGCTTTCTTT.